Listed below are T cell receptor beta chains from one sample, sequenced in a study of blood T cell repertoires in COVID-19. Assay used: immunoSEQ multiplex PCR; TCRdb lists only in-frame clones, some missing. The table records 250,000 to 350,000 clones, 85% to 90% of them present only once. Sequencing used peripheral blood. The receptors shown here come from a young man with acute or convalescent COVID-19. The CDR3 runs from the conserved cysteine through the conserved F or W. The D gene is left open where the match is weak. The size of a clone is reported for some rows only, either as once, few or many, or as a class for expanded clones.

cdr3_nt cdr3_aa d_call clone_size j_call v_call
TGTGCCAGCAGTCCGAACAGGGTTGATCAGCCCCAGCATTTT CASSPNRVDQPQHF NA NA TRBJ1-5 TRBV6-5
TGCGCCAGCACCAGGTCTGGGGCCAACGTCCTGACTTTC CASTRSGANVLTF NA NA TRBJ2-6 TRBV10-2
TGTGCCAGCAGTACCGGACAGGGGGCCTACGAGCAGTACTTC CASSTGQGAYEQYF TRBD1 NA TRBJ2-7 TRBV6-5
TGTGCCAGCAGCCGCCTTACCGGGACAAACAATGAGCAGTTCTTC CASSRLTGTNNEQFF NA NA TRBJ2-1 TRBV11-2
TGTGCCAGTTCTTTGATGACTAGTACCCAAGAGACCCAGTACTTC CASSLMTSTQETQYF NA few TRBJ2-5 TRBV6-5
TGTGCCAGCAGCGACTCGTCGGATGGCTACACCTTC CASSDSSDGYTF NA NA TRBJ1-2 TRBV7-6
TGTGCCAGCCATCGAGTCGGGGGGGCTTTAGTCAATGAGCAGTTCTTC CASHRVGGALVNEQFF TRBD2 NA TRBJ2-1 TRBV28
TGTGCCAGCAGCGCTAGCGGGGGGCGTTACAATGAGCAGTTCTTC CASSASGGRYNEQFF TRBD2 NA TRBJ2-1 TRBV9
TGTGCCAGCAGCTTGGGCCGGGGTGCCGGGGAGCTGTTTTTT CASSLGRGAGELFF NA NA TRBJ2-2 TRBV5-4
TGTGCTAGTGGTTTGGGGAGGACAGGGCCAGTGAACACTGAAGCTTTCTTT CASGLGRTGPVNTEAFF TRBD1 NA TRBJ1-1 TRBV12-5
TGTGCCAGCAGCTCCGGGACAGGGATGAACACTGAAGCTTTCTTT CASSSGTGMNTEAFF TRBD1 NA TRBJ1-1 TRBV7-2
TGTGCCAGCAGCTTGCCAGACTACGGTTCACCCCTCCACTTT CASSLPDYGSPLHF NA NA TRBJ1-6 TRBV5-6
TGTGCCACACTTTCGAACACTGAAGCTTTCTTT CATLSNTEAFF NA NA TRBJ1-1 TRBV28
TGTGCCAGCAGACCCGAGGGCCAGGCCTACGAGCAGTACTTC CASRPEGQAYEQYF NA NA TRBJ2-7 TRBV21-1
TGTGCCAGCAGCCAGAGACAGGCTCTGGGTGGCTACACCTTC CASSQRQALGGYTF NA few TRBJ1-2 TRBV3-1/TRBV3-2
TGTGCCAGCAGTCCGACAGCGAGCTACGGGGAGCTGTTTTTT CASSPTASYGELFF NA NA TRBJ2-2 TRBV27
TGTGCCAGCAGTTTATCCCCCCGAGAGACCCAGTACTTC CASSLSPRETQYF NA NA TRBJ2-5 TRBV28
TGTGCCCGCACAGGGTCCACTGAAGCTTTCTTT CARTGSTEAFF NA NA TRBJ1-1 TRBV2
TGTGCCAGCCACTCCTACAATGAGCAGTTCTTC CASHSYNEQFF NA NA TRBJ2-1 TRBV2
TGTGCCAGCAGCTTAGTCCGGGGTGAAGCTTTCTTT CASSLVRGEAFF NA NA TRBJ1-1 TRBV7-9
TGCGCCAGCAAGAGACAGGGGGCGCGCCGAGGGATGTTTAGGACTGAAGCTTTCTTT CASKRQGARRGMFRTEAFF TRBD1 NA TRBJ1-1 TRBV5-1
TGTGCCAGCAGCGCGACATTAGCCAAAAACATTCAGTACTTC CASSATLAKNIQYF NA NA TRBJ2-4 TRBV7-8
TGTGCCAGCAGCCCAACCCCCGGACATGATAGCAATCAGCCCCAGCATTTT CASSPTPGHDSNQPQHF NA once TRBJ1-5 TRBV7-8
TGTGCCAGCAGCTTAGTGGGACAGAATCAGCCCCAGCATTTT CASSLVGQNQPQHF TRBD1 NA TRBJ1-5 TRBV7-9
TGTGCCAGCTCACCATCGACAGCGAACTACGAGCAGTACTTC CASSPSTANYEQYF NA NA TRBJ2-7 TRBV18
TGTGCCAGCAGCCCAGGACAGGAGAACTATGGCTACACCTTC CASSPGQENYGYTF TRBD1 NA TRBJ1-2 TRBV9
TGTGCCAGCAGTTTGGGACAGGGAAGCAAAAACATTCAGTACTTC CASSLGQGSKNIQYF TRBD1 NA TRBJ2-4 TRBV5-8
TGTGCCAGCAGTACCGCGACAGCCTCTGGAAACACCATATATTTT CASSTATASGNTIYF NA NA TRBJ1-3 TRBV28
TGTGCCAGCAGTTTCCCTACTAGCGGGAGTACCGATGAGCAGTTCTTC CASSFPTSGSTDEQFF TRBD2 NA TRBJ2-1 TRBV27
TGTGCCAGCAGTCCCCGGAGGAACACTGAAGCTTTCTTT CASSPRRNTEAFF NA once TRBJ1-1 TRBV28
TGTGCCTGGAGTGAAGGCGGCAGGGGGCATTCACCCCTCCACTTT CAWSEGGRGHSPLHF TRBD1 once TRBJ1-6 TRBV30
TGCAGCGTGAGGGGGACAGCGGTTTATGGCTACACCTTC CSVRGTAVYGYTF TRBD1 NA TRBJ1-2 TRBV29-1
TGTGCCAGCAGTTGGTCTATGAACACTGAAGCTTTCTTT CASSWSMNTEAFF NA NA TRBJ1-1 TRBV6-5
TGCGCCAGCAGCTCGACAGGAAACACCATATATTTT CASSSTGNTIYF NA NA TRBJ1-3 TRBV5-1
TGTGCCTGGAACGGGCAGGGTTTCGGTAATGAGCAGTTCTTC CAWNGQGFGNEQFF NA NA TRBJ2-1 TRBV30
TGTGCCAGCAGCTTTAGCGGGAGTGGGAGACGGGAGACCCAGTACTTC CASSFSGSGRRETQYF TRBD2 NA TRBJ2-5 TRBV7-2
TGTGCCAGTTTCTCAAACAGGGGCGGTTCACCCCTCCACTTT CASFSNRGGSPLHF TRBD1 NA TRBJ1-6 TRBV19
TGCGCCAGCAGTCGGCAAGACCAGGGGGTGGGAGAGACCCAGTACTTC CASSRQDQGVGETQYF TRBD1 NA TRBJ2-5 TRBV4-1
TGTGCCATCAGTGAGACACAGGGGAAAAGCTCCTACGAGCAGTACTTC CAISETQGKSSYEQYF TRBD1 NA TRBJ2-7 TRBV10-3
TGTGCCAGCAGCCCCCGACAGGGGACCTACACTGAAGCTTTCTTT CASSPRQGTYTEAFF TRBD1 NA TRBJ1-1 TRBV9
TGTGCCAGCAGCTCCCCGGGAGATGGCTACACCTTC CASSSPGDGYTF NA NA TRBJ1-2 TRBV9
TGTGCCAGTAGTATAGGCGGATTCGACAGTAACTATGGCTACACCTTC CASSIGGFDSNYGYTF NA once TRBJ1-2 TRBV19
TGTGCCAGCAGACGCACAGGGACGCAAGAGACCCAGTACTTC CASRRTGTQETQYF NA NA TRBJ2-5 TRBV2
TGCGCCAGTCGGACAGGGGATGGTACTGAAGCTTTCTTT CASRTGDGTEAFF TRBD1 NA TRBJ1-1 TRBV5-1
TGTGCCAGCAGTTTACCCAGGGGCTATGGCTACACCTTC CASSLPRGYGYTF NA NA TRBJ1-2 TRBV12-3/TRBV12-4
TGTGCCAGTAGAACCCAGGTTAACTATGGCTACACCTTC CASRTQVNYGYTF NA NA TRBJ1-2 TRBV19